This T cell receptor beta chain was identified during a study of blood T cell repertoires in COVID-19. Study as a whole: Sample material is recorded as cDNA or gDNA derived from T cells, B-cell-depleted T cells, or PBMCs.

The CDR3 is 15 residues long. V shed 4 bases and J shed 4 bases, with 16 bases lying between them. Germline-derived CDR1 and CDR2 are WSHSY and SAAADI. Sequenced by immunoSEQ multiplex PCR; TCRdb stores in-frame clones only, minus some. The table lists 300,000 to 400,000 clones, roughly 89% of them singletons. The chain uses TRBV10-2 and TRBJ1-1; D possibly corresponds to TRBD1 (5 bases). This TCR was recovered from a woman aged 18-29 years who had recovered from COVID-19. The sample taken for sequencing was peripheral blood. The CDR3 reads CASSGWGLRGTEAFF. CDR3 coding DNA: TGCGCCAGCAGTGGTTGGGGCCTTAGGGGCACTGAAGCTTTCTTT.